This T cell receptor (beta chain) was recorded in a study of shared clonotypes between healthy human individuals. V was trimmed by 7 bases and J by 0 bases, leaving 19 bases between them. Germline V lookup: CDR1 MNHEY, CDR2 SMNVEV (reference sequence). CDR3 size: 18 residues. Assay: immunoSEQ multiplex PCR; the TCRdb copy retains only in-frame clones and omits some. Of around 2.3 million clones listed, nearly 97% were seen once; the top ten hold around 0.13%. General study points: Approximately 4.5% was the fraction of naive CD4 clonotypes found shared across four donors.

As concerns this clone: Its matching antigen is unknown.

Sequencing was carried out using naive CD4+ T cells sorted from blood. The subset here: CD45RA+ positively selected. This TCR was recovered from a man younger than 35 in good health. This rearrangement joins TRBV27 to TRBJ1-6, with TRBD1 as a possible D gene (6 bases). The CDR3 here is CASTRTDGTSSYNSPLHF. Written as DNA, the CDR3 is TGTGCCAGCACCCGGACAGACGGGACCAGCTCCTATAATTCACCCCTCCACTTT.